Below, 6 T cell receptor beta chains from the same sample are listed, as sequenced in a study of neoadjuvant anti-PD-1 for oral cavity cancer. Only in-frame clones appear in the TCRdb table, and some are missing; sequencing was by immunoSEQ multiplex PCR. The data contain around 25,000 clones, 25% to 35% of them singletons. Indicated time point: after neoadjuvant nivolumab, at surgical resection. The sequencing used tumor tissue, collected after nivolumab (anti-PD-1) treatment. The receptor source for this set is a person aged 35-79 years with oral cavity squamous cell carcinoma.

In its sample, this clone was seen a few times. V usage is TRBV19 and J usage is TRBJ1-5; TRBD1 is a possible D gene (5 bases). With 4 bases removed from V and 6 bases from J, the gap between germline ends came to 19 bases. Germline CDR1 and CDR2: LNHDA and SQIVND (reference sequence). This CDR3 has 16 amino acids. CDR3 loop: CASSTPEWQGIQPQHF. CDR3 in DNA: TGTGCCAGTAGTACCCCTGAGTGGCAGGGAATTCAGCCCCAGCATTTT.

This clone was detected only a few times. CDR3 coding DNA: TGTGCCAGCAGCTTAGATGGGACGTTCCTCCGGGCCAACGTCCTGACTTTC. Protein sequence: CASSLDGTFLRANVLTF. This chain uses TRBV7-2 with TRBJ2-6; D may correspond to TRBD1 or TRBD2 (5 bases each). The CDR3 is 17 residues long. V lost 1 base to trimming and J lost 5 bases, with 15 bases between them. Per the germline V gene, CDR1 is SGHTA and CDR2 is FQGNSA. The full variable domain, completed using reference TRBV7-2 and TRBJ2-6, is GAGVSQSPSNKVTEKGKDVELRCDPISGHTALYWYRQSLGQGLEFLIYFQGNSAPDKSGLPSDRFSAERTGGSVSTLTIQRTQQEDSAVYLCASSLDGTFLRANVLTFGAGSRLTVL.

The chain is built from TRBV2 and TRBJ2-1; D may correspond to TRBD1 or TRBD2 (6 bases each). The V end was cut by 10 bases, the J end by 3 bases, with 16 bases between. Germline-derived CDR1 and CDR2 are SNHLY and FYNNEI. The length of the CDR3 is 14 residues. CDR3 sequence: CAILRGVLYNEQFF. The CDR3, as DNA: TGTGCCATCCTAAGGGGGGTCCTCTACAATGAGCAGTTCTTC.

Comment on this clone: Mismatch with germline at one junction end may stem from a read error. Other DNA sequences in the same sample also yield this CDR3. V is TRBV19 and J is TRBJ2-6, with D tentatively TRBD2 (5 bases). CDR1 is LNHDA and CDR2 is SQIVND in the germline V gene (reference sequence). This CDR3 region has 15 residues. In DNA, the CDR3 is TGTGCCAGTAGCCTTGGCTTAGTGAGGGCCAACGTCCTGACTTTT. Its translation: CASSLGLVRANVLTF.

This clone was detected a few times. CDR3 nucleotide sequence: TGTGCCGACGGGGTCGGTTTCTCCTACAATGAGCAGTTCTTC. Protein sequence: CADGVGFSYNEQFF. This rearrangement joins TRBV5-4 to TRBJ2-1; a weak D match, TRBD2 (5 bases). This CDR3 is 14 amino acids long. Germline lookup yields CDR1 SGHNT and CDR2 YYREEE (reference sequence). V lost 10 bases and J 0 bases, leaving 14 bases between the germline ends.

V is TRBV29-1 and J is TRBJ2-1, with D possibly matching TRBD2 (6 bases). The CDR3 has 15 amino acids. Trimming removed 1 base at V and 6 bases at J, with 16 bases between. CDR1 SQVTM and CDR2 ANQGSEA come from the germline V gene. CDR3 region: CSVEVFAGLINEQFF. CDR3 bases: TGCAGCGTTGAAGTTTTTGCGGGGCTCATCAATGAGCAGTTCTTC.